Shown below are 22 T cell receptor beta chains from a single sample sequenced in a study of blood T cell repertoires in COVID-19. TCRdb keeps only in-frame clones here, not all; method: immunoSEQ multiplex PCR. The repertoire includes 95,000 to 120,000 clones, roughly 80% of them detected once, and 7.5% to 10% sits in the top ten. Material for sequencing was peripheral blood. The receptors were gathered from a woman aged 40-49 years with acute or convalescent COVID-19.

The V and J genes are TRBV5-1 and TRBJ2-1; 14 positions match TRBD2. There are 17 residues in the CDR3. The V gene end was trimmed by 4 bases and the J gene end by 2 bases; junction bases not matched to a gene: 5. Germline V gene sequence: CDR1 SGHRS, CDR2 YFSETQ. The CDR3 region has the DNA TGCGCCAGCAGCGTTAGGACTAGCGGGGGGACCTACAATGAGCAGTTCTTC. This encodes CASSVRTSGGTYNEQFF.

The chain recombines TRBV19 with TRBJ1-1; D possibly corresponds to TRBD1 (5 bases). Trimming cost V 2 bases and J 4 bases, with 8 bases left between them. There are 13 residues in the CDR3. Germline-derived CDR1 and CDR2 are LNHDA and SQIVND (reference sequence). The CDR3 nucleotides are TGTGCCAGTAGTATACAGCAGGGCACTGAAGCTTTCTTT. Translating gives CASSIQQGTEAFF.

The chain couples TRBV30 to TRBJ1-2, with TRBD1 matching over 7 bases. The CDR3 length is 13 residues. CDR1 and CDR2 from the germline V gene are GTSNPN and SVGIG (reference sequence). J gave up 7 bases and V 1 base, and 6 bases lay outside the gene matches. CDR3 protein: CAWSGTGAVGYTF. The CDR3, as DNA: TGTGCCTGGAGTGGAACAGGGGCAGTTGGCTACACCTTC. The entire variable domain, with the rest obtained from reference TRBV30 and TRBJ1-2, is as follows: SQTIHQWPATLVQPVGSPLSLECTVEGTSNPNLYWYRQAAGRGLQLLFYSVGIGQISSEVPQNLSASRPQDRQFILSSKKLLLSDSGFYLCAWSGTGAVGYTFGSGTRLTVV.

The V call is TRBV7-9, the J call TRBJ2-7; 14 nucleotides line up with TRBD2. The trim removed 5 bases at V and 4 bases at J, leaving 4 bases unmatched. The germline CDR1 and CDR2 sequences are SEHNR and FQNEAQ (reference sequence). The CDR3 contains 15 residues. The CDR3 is CASSRLAGGLYEQYF. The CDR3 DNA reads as TGTGCCAGCAGCCGACTAGCGGGGGGGCTTTACGAGCAGTACTTC. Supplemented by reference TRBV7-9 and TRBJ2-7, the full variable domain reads DTGVSQNPRHKITKRGQNVTFRCDPISEHNRLYWYRQTLGQGPEFLTYFQNEAQLEKSRLLSDRFSAERPKGSFSTLEIQRTEQGDSAMYLCASSRLAGGLYEQYFGPGTRLTVT.

This CDR3 is CASSPRTGNYNEQFF. The CDR3 DNA follows: TGTGCCAGCTCACCAAGGACAGGGAACTACAATGAGCAGTTCTTC. This chain uses TRBV18 with TRBJ2-1; 8 bases align to TRBD1. With V trimmed by 2 bases and J by 3 bases, 3 bases remained unmatched. Germline CDR1 KGHSH, CDR2 LQKENI. CDR3 size: 15 residues.

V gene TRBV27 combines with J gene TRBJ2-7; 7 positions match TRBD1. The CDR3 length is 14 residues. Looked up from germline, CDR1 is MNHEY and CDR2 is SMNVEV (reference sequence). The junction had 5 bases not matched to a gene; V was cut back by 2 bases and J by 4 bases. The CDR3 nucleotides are TGTGCCAGCAGTTTAGAAGGGGGCGGATACGAGCAGTACTTC. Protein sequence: CASSLEGGGYEQYF.

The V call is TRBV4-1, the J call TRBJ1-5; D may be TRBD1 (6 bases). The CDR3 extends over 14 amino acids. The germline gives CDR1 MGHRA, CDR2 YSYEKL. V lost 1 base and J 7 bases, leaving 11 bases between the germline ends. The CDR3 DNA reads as TGCGCCAGCAGCCAAGCACGAGGGGGACAGCCCCAGCATTTT. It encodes CASSQARGGQPQHF.

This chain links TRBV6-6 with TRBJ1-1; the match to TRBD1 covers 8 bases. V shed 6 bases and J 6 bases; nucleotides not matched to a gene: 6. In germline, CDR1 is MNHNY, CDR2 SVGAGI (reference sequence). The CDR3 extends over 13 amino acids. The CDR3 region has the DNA TGTGCCAGCAGGGGGGGGACAGGCTCTGAAGCTTTCTTT. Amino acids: CASRGGTGSEAFF.

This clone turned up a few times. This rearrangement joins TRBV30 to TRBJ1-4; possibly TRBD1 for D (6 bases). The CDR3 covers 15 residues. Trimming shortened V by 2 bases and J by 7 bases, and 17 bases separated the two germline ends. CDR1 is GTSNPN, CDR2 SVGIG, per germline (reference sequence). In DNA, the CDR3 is TGTGCCTGGAGTATGATGCAGGGGAAGGGTGAAAAACTGTTTTTT. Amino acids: CAWSMMQGKGEKLFF.

CDR3 bases: TGTGCCAGCTCACCACTAGCGGGGGGCACCACAGATACGCAGTATTTT. It is translated as CASSPLAGGTTDTQYF. This chain joins TRBV18 and TRBJ2-3; 10 bases agree with TRBD2. V gave up 1 base and J gave up 2 bases; unmatched junction bases: 3. The germline V gene has CDR1 KGHSH and CDR2 LQKENI. The CDR3 extends over 16 amino acids. Variable domain in full (rest from reference TRBV18 and TRBJ2-3): NAGVMQNPRHLVRRRGQEARLRCSPMKGHSHVYWYRQLPEEGLKFMVYLQKENIIDESGMPKERFSAEFPKEGPSILRIQQVVRGDSAAYFCASSPLAGGTTDTQYFGPGTRLTVL.

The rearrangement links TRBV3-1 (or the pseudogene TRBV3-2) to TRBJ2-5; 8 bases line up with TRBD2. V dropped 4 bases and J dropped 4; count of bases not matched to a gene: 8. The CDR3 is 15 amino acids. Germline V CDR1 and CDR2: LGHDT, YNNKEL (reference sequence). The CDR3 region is CASSLRVAGRETQYF. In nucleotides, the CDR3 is TGTGCCAGCAGCCTCCGAGTAGCGGGGCGAGAGACCCAGTACTTC.

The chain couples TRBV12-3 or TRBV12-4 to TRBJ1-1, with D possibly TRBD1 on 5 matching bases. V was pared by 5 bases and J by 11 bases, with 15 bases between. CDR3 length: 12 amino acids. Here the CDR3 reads CASSQGRGMAFF. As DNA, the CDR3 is TGTGCCAGCAGTCAAGGACGGGGGATGGCTTTCTTT.

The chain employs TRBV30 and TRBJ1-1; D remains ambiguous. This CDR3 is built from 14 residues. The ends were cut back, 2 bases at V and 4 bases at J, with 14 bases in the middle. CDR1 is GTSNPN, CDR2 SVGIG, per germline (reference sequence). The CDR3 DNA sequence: TGTGCCTGGAGTCCATTCGGGCGGGGCACTGAAGCTTTCTTT. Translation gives CAWSPFGRGTEAFF.

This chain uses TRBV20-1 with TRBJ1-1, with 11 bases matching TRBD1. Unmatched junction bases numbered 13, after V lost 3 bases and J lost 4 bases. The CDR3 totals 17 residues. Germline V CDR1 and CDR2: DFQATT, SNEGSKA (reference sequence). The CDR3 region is CSASSLRLGTGGTEAFF. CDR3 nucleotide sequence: TGCAGTGCTAGTAGCCTAAGGTTGGGGACAGGGGGCACTGAAGCTTTCTTT.

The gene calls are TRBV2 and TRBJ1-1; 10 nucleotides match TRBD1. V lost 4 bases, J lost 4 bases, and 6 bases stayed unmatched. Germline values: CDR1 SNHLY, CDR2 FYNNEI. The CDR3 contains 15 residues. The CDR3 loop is CASSGTGGSSTEAFF. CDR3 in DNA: TGTGCCAGCAGTGGGACAGGGGGTTCAAGCACTGAAGCTTTCTTT.

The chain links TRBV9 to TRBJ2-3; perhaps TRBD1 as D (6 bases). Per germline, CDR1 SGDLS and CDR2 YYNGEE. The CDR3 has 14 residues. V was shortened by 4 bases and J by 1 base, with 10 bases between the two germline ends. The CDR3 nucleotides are TGTGCCAGCAGCTCTAGGACAGGCACAGATACGCAGTATTTT. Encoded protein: CASSSRTGTDTQYF.

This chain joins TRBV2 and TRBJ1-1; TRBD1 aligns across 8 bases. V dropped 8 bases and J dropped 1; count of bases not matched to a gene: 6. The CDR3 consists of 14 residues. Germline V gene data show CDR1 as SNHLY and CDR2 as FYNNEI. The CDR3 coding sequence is TGTGCCAGCCGGACAGGGAGCTCGAACACTGAAGCTTTCTTT. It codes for CASRTGSSNTEAFF.

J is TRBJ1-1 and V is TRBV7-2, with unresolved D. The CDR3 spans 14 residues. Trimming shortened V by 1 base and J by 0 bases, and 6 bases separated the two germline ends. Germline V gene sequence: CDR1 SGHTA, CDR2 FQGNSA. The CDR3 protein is CASSLGAMNTEAFF. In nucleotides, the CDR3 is TGTGCCAGCAGCTTAGGGGCGATGAACACTGAAGCTTTCTTT. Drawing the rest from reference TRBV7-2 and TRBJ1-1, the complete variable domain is GAGVSQSPSNKVTEKGKDVELRCDPISGHTALYWYRQSLGQGLEFLIYFQGNSAPDKSGLPSDRFSAERTGGSVSTLTIQRTQQEDSAVYLCASSLGAMNTEAFFGQGTRLTVV.

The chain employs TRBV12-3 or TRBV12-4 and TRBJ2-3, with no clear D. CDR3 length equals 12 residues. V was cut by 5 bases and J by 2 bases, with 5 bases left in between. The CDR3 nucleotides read TGTGCCAGCAGTCCTACCACAGATACGCAGTATTTT. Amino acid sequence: CASSPTTDTQYF.

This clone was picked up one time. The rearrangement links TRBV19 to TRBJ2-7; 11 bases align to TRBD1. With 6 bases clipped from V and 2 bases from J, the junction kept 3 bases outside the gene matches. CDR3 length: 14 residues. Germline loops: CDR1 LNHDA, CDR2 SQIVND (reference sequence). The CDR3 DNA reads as TGTGCCAGTAGAGCGGGACAGGGGGCCTACGAGCAGTACTTC. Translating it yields CASRAGQGAYEQYF.

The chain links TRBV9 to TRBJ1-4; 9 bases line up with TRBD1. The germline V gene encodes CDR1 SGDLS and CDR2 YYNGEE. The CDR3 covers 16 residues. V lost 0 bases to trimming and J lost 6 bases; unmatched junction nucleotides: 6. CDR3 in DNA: TGTGCCAGCAGCGTAGCTGTCGGACAGGGGTATGAAAAACTGTTTTTT. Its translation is CASSVAVGQGYEKLFF. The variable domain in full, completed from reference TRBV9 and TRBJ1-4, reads DSGVTQTPKHLITATGQRVTLRCSPRSGDLSVYWYQQSLDQGLQFLIQYYNGEERAKGNILERFSAQQFPDLHSELNLSSLELGDSALYFCASSVAVGQGYEKLFFGSGTQLSVL.

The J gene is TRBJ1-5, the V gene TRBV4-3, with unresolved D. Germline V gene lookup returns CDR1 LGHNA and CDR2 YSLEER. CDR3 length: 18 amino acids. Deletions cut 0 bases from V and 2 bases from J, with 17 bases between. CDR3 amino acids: CASSQDYGKWTGNQPQHF. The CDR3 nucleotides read TGCGCCAGCAGCCAAGATTACGGGAAATGGACGGGCAATCAGCCCCAGCATTTT.